This T cell receptor (beta chain) came from a study of esophageal squamous cell carcinoma under preoperative chemotherapy. The study's findings and limits: Paclitaxel-nedaplatin therapy caused immediate, substantial clonotype frequency changes. Chemotherapy was followed by significantly higher TCR diversity in peripheral T cells only, not tumor-infiltrating lymphocytes. Peripheral T cells migrating into the tumor appeared to partly supply post-treatment tumor-infiltrating lymphocytes.

The CDR3 covers 14 residues. Germline assignment: CDR1 MRHNA and CDR2 SNTAGT. The sample's time point: after preoperative PTX-NDP chemotherapy. Preoperative chemotherapy with paclitaxel-nedaplatin was given to patients before surgery. TCRdb re-derived calls from the PCR reads in MiXCR, one entry per CDR3 protein. This table holds approximately 11,000 distinct CDR3 sequences, about 63% found once. Concerning this clonotype itself: Its antigen is as yet unknown. Compared with germline, one end of the junction differs, possibly owing to a read error.

The gene calls are TRBV6-4 and TRBJ2-4; TRBD2 is a possible D gene (6 bases). The clonotype comes from a human donor with esophageal squamous cell carcinoma. The donor label of this sample is uncertain. The sample here was taken from a patient given preoperative chemotherapy. This CDR3 reads CASSAGRSKDMQYF. The CDR3, as DNA: TGTGCCAGCAGTGCCGGGAGAAGCAAAGACATGCAGTACTTC.